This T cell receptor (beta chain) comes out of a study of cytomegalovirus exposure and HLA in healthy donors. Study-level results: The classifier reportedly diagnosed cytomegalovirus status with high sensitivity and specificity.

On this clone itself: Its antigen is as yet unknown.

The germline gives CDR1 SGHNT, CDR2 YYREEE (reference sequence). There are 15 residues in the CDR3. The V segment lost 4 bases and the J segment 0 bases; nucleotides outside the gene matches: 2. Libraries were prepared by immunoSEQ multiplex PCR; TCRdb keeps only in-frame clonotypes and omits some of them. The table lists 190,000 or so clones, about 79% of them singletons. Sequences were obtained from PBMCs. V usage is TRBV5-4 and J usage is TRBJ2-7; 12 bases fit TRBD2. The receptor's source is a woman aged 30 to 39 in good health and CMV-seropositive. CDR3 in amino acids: CASSQGLAGSYEQYF. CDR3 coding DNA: TGTGCCAGCAGCCAGGGACTAGCGGGCTCCTACGAGCAGTACTTC.